This is a list of T cell receptor beta chains from one sample in a study of T cells in Graves' hyperthyroidism and ophthalmopathy. TCRdb re-called the multiplex PCR reads with MiXCR, one entry per CDR3 protein. The sample shows about 420,000 distinct CDR3 sequences, more than 15% of them seen only once. Sample: blood. The receptors originated from a woman aged 18-29 years with Graves' hyperthyroidism. The CDR3 runs from the conserved cysteine through the conserved F or W. A row's size may be missing; if present it is once, few, many or a size class.

>-|TRBV20-1|TRBJ1-4
CSARETRTGVRGKLFF
>-|TRBV5-6|TRBJ2-7
CASSPTDPYEQYF
>-|TRBV6-2/TRBV6-3|TRBJ2-2
CASSTILREGLGYTGELFF
>many|TRBV4-1|TRBJ1-2
CASSQARDRVYGYTF
>-|TRBV28|TRBJ1-1
CASSFRSSSPEAFF
>many|TRBV19|TRBJ2-7
CASTSSGGGEQYF
>many|TRBV4-1|TRBJ1-6
CASSQAGTGDYNSPLHF
>many|TRBV12-3/TRBV12-4|TRBJ2-2
CASTYPGGSNTGELFF
>few|TRBV6-1|TRBJ1-5
CASSPTDRVNQPQHF
>many|TRBV30|TRBJ1-2
CAWSFGNSYGYTF
>many|TRBV7-8|TRBJ1-1
CASSPAAQLAFF
>-|TRBV10-3|TRBJ2-2
CAISEFGAGELFF
>few|TRBV3-1|TRBJ2-2
CASSQDSGRASGELFF
>many|TRBV7-2|TRBJ2-5
CASRPLRGTVETQYF
>many|TRBV3-1|TRBJ2-7
CASSQVTGSEGVGEQYF
>many|TRBV10-3|TRBJ2-7
CAISSGGTAGKAYEQYF
>many|TRBV20-1|TRBJ2-1
CSATPRDLAYNEQFF
>many|TRBV28|TRBJ1-2
CASTPRLRDRYGYTF
>many|TRBV12-3/TRBV12-4|TRBJ2-1
CASTDRVLNEQFF
>many|TRBV27|TRBJ2-7
CASSLSWDPSSGGAGEQYF
>few|TRBV25-1|TRBJ2-5
CASSAWTGGETQYF
>many|TRBV11-3|TRBJ2-1
CASSTRSGKDEQFF